One and the same sample provided the 23 T cell receptor beta chains below, sequenced in a study of CD8 T cells in Susac syndrome. Reverse transcription of roughly 0.5 to 1 ug RNA used random hexamers. TCRdb independently ran MiXCR on the immunoSEQ multiplex PCR reads; one entry per CDR3 protein. In the table there are 95,000 to 150,000 distinct CDR3 sequences, just under 95% of which are singletons. Material: CD8+ T cells from PBMCs. The receptors shown here come from a human donor with Susac syndrome.

V usage is TRBV1 and J usage is TRBJ2-5; the tabulated D call, TRBD1, remains unverified against the DNA. TRBV1 is a documented pseudogene. This CDR3 is 17 amino acids long. CDR3 sequence reads: CTSSQDSRSWGQETQYF. DNA of the CDR3: TGCACCAGCAGCCAAGATTCCCGATCCTGGGGCCAAGAGACCCAGTACTTC.

The J gene is TRBJ2-5, the V gene TRBV4-1; the D gene is possibly TRBD2 (7 bases). Deletions cut 0 bases from V and 2 bases from J, with 19 bases between. Germline CDR1 and CDR2: MGHRA and YSYEKL. This CDR3 spans 18 amino acids. For the CDR3, the DNA is TGCGCCAGCAGCCAAGATCGTGGAGGGGGGGCCTTACAAGAGACCCAGTACTTC. Translating gives CASSQDRGGGALQETQYF.

This chain uses TRBV13 with TRBJ2-5, with no clear D. This CDR3 comprises 14 residues. V was cut by 0 bases and J by 3 bases, with 8 bases left in between. Germline CDR1 and CDR2: PRHDT and FYEKMQ (reference sequence). CDR3 loop: CASSLGDFKETQYF. The CDR3 DNA reads TGTGCCAGCAGCTTAGGCGACTTCAAAGAGACCCAGTACTTC.

This clonotype was seen only once. The chain carries TRBV10-2 and TRBJ2-5, with D hard to call. Looked up from germline, CDR1 is WSHSY and CDR2 is SAAADI. The CDR3 is made up of 11 amino acids. The germline V and J ends were trimmed by 4 bases and 5 bases, with 5 bases remaining between them. CDR3 bases: TGCGCCAGCAGTGTAGTCGAGACCCAGTACTTC. It encodes CASSVVETQYF.

V gene TRBV7-2 combines with J gene TRBJ1-2; tentative D call: TRBD1 (5 bases). Germline V CDR1 and CDR2: SGHTA, FQGNSA. Trimming shortened V by 1 base and J by 2 bases, and 11 bases separated the two germline ends. The CDR3 is 15 residues long. The CDR3 bases are TGTGCCAGCAGCTTAGAGCCAGGGCTAAACTATGGCTACACCTTC. Amino acid sequence: CASSLEPGLNYGYTF.

This chain connects TRBV7-6 to TRBJ2-7; 7 nucleotides match TRBD2. This CDR3 has 14 amino acids. J gave up 2 bases and V 8 bases, and 9 bases lay outside the gene matches. Germline V lookup: CDR1 SGHVS, CDR2 FNYEAQ. Here the CDR3 reads CASSPGLTAYEQYF. The CDR3 bases are TGTGCCAGCTCCCCGGGACTAACGGCCTACGAGCAGTACTTC.

In its sample, this clonotype was seen once. This chain links TRBV9 with TRBJ2-7; D is unclear. CDR1 and CDR2 (germline): SGDLS, YYNGEE. The CDR3 sequence is 13 residues long. Trimming cost V 4 bases and J 4 bases, with 12 bases left between them. CDR3 coding DNA: TGTGCCAGCAGCCCGACGGACGGGTACGAGCAGTACTTC. Translated, it gives CASSPTDGYEQYF.

The CDR3: CASSVGHTEAFF. As DNA, the CDR3 is TGTGCCAGCAGTGTAGGGCACACTGAAGCTTTCTTT. The chain recombines TRBV6-5 with TRBJ1-1, with D unresolved. CDR3 length equals 12 residues. Germline CDR1 MNHEY, CDR2 SVGAGI. V lost 5 bases and J 3 bases, leaving 7 bases between the germline ends.

V gene TRBV19 combines with J gene TRBJ1-1; 9 nucleotides line up with TRBD1. The CDR3 consists of 16 residues. Losses at the gene ends were 4 bases for V and 2 bases for J; bases not matched to a gene: 8. Germline V lookup: CDR1 LNHDA, CDR2 SQIVND (reference sequence). In nucleotides, the CDR3 is TGTGCCAGTAGTACGCAAAGGACAGGGGTCAACACTGAAGCTTTCTTT. Protein product: CASSTQRTGVNTEAFF.

The chain employs TRBV5-4 and TRBJ2-7; possibly TRBD1 for D (6 bases). CDR1 SGHNT and CDR2 YYREEE come from the germline V gene (reference sequence). Trimming pared 0 bases from V and 2 bases from J, leaving 15 bases between. The CDR3 sequence is 16 residues long. This chain's CDR3 is CASSLVAGAGTYEQYF. DNA for the CDR3: TGTGCCAGCAGCTTGGTTGCAGGGGCCGGTACCTACGAGCAGTACTTC.

The chain has TRBV2 and TRBJ1-6; tentatively, D is TRBD1 (5 bases). Trimming removed 2 bases from V and 10 bases from J, with 15 bases in between. This CDR3 contains 15 residues. Germline V gives CDR1 SNHLY, CDR2 FYNNEI. The CDR3 region is CASSERGASRSPLHF. The CDR3 DNA sequence: TGTGCCAGCAGTGAACGGGGCGCGTCCCGCTCACCCCTCCACTTT.

The chain joins TRBV9 to TRBJ2-1; no clear D. The CDR3 has 14 residues. Trimming left V 2 bases short and J 2 bases short, with 8 bases between. Germline values: CDR1 SGDLS, CDR2 YYNGEE. The CDR3 coding sequence is TGTGCCAGCAGCGTGAATAGGGCCTACAATGAGCAGTTCTTC. Encoded protein: CASSVNRAYNEQFF.

This chain links TRBV27 with TRBJ2-7; 11 bases line up with TRBD1. CDR3 length equals 15 residues. Germline V gene lookup returns CDR1 MNHEY and CDR2 SMNVEV (reference sequence). V trimming: 6 bases; J trimming: 3 bases; junction bases outside the gene matches: 7. CDR3 in amino acids: CASRGLGTGGYEQYF. As DNA, the CDR3 is TGTGCCAGCAGAGGTTTGGGGACAGGGGGCTACGAGCAGTACTTC.

The gene calls are TRBV4-1 and TRBJ2-3; perhaps TRBD2 as D (5 bases). The CDR3 contains 14 residues. The germline V and J ends were trimmed by 3 bases and 3 bases, with 10 bases remaining between them. Germline V lookup: CDR1 MGHRA, CDR2 YSYEKL. This chain's CDR3 is CASSHPGSTDTQYF. The DNA of the CDR3 is TGCGCCAGCAGCCACCCGGGGTCGACAGATACGCAGTATTTT.

J is TRBJ2-2 and V is TRBV30; 7 nucleotides align to TRBD1. The CDR3 sequence is 13 residues long. V was pared by 7 bases and J by 5 bases, with 7 bases of the junction left unmatched. Germline V gives CDR1 GTSNPN, CDR2 SVGIG (reference sequence). The CDR3 loop reads CALTPTGTGELFF. Written as DNA, the CDR3 is TGTGCCTTGACCCCGACAGGGACCGGGGAGCTGTTTTTT.

The chain combines TRBV19 with TRBJ1-5, with D hard to call. Trimming removed 3 bases at V and 4 bases at J, with 10 bases between. The CDR3 is 14 residues long. The V gene's germline CDR1 is LNHDA and CDR2 SQIVND (reference sequence). For the CDR3, the DNA is TGTGCCAGTAGTATTGGGCAGCGTAATCAGCCCCAGCATTTT. This encodes CASSIGQRNQPQHF.

The V gene is TRBV6-5, the J gene TRBJ2-1, with D tentatively TRBD2 (6 bases). The CDR3 has 15 amino acids. CDR1 and CDR2 (germline): MNHEY, SVGAGI. Trimming cost V 6 bases and J 0 bases, with 12 bases left between them. The CDR3 DNA reads as TGTGCCAGCAGCCGGGACTTAAGCTCCTACAATGAGCAGTTCTTC. Translation gives CASSRDLSSYNEQFF.

The rearrangement uses TRBV9 and TRBJ1-2; D might be TRBD1 (5 bases). Trimming removed 4 bases at V and 2 bases at J, with 21 bases between. Germline V lookup: CDR1 SGDLS, CDR2 YYNGEE. The CDR3 contains 17 residues. The CDR3 DNA reads as TGTGCCAGCAGCCCTCTTTTGGGGACTCCGCTCAACTATGGCTACACCTTC. It specifies CASSPLLGTPLNYGYTF.

The sample holds one count of this clonotype. This chain links TRBV13 with TRBJ2-4; D is undetermined. This CDR3 region has 15 residues. Germline V gene data show CDR1 as PRHDT and CDR2 as FYEKMQ (reference sequence). V lost 5 bases, J lost 0 bases, and 11 bases lay in between. The CDR3 sequence is CASSLQEEAKNIQYF. Written as DNA, the CDR3 is TGTGCCAGCAGCCTACAAGAGGAAGCCAAAAACATTCAGTACTTC.

V and J are TRBV25-1 and TRBJ2-1, with TRBD2 identical over 8 bases. V was clipped by 5 bases and J by 5 bases; unmatched bases: 5. This CDR3 has 14 amino acids. Germline V gene lookup returns CDR1 MGHDK and CDR2 SYGVNS. Written as DNA, the CDR3 is TGTGCCAGCAGTCGGGGGGGGCAGAACAATGAGCAGTTCTTC. Its protein is CASSRGGQNNEQFF.

This chain links TRBV7-7 with TRBJ2-1, with 10 bases fitting TRBD1. The germline V gene has CDR1 SSHAT and CDR2 FNYEAQ (reference sequence). The CDR3 contains 15 residues. Losses at the gene ends were 5 bases for V and 3 bases for J; bases not matched to a gene: 4. CDR3 sequence reads: CASSEGQGIYNEQFF. In DNA form, the CDR3 reads TGTGCCAGCAGCGAGGGACAGGGGATCTACAATGAGCAGTTCTTC.

This chain uses TRBV4-1 with TRBJ2-7; D could derive from TRBD1 or TRBD2 (6 bases each). CDR1 is MGHRA and CDR2 is YSYEKL in the germline V gene. The CDR3 has 15 amino acids. The V end lost 0 bases, the J end lost 3 bases, and 12 bases lay between the germline ends. CDR3: CASSQEPGAHYEQYF. The CDR3 nucleotides are TGCGCCAGCAGCCAAGAGCCGGGGGCGCACTACGAGCAGTACTTC.

The chain has TRBV15 and TRBJ1-2; no clear D. Trimming pared 3 bases from V and 8 bases from J, leaving 13 bases between. The V gene's germline CDR1 is LNHNV and CDR2 YYDKDF (reference sequence). The CDR3 has 13 amino acids. This chain's CDR3 is CATSSRPRGGYTF. The CDR3 DNA follows: TGTGCCACCAGCAGTCGTCCTCGAGGAGGCTACACCTTC.